Detailed here is one T cell receptor (beta chain). The antigen remains undetermined. CDR3 size: 16 residues. Germline V CDR1 and CDR2: SGHNT, YENEEA. Trimming took 4 bases from V and 6 from J; bases not matched to a gene: 12. These data are taken from a study of Ad26.COV2.S vaccination and SARS-CoV-2 variants. Whole-study findings and limits: Non-spike TCR breadth showed similarity between vaccine and placebo recipients.

The assay was immunoSEQ multiplex PCR, and TCRdb's table has in-frame clones only and misses some. The sample shows approximately 400,000 clones, 90% to 95% of them seen only once. This material consisted of peripheral blood, taken after recovery from COVID-19. The V gene is TRBV11-3, the J gene TRBJ2-3, with 8 nucleotides matching TRBD1. This sequence was found in a human donor who had recovered from COVID-19. DNA for the CDR3: TGTGCCAGCAGCTCGGGGGCAGGGGGCGGATCGGATACGCAGTATTTT. Protein sequence: CASSSGAGGGSDTQYF.